This TCR beta chain was observed in a study of Tregs in tolerant kidney transplant recipients. Trimming took off 0 bases at V and 0 bases at J, with 12 bases between the two ends. The CDR3 is 17 residues long. Germline CDR1 SNHLY, CDR2 FYNNEI. As for this clone: Its target is not known. The CDR3 goes on 3 residues after the read ends, and that part is filled in from the germline J gene.

Study outcomes and limitations: The small number of patients limits these findings pending further validation.

The protocol was immunoSEQ multiplex PCR, while the TCRdb copy is restricted to in-frame clones and leaves out a portion. Its table lists roughly 34,000 clones. The clonotype was recovered from a human donor who received a combined kidney and bone marrow transplant. This sample comprised CD8+ T cells from blood, obtained before the transplant. The chain couples TRBV2 to TRBJ2-4; D call uncertain. CDR3 residues: CASSEAVEMLAKNIQYF. The covered CDR3 bases are TGTGCCAGCAGTGAAGCGGTAGAAATGCTAGCCAAAAACATT. The complete variable domain, with remaining parts taken from reference TRBV2 and TRBJ2-4, reads EPEVTQTPSHQVTQMGQEVILRCVPISNHLYFYWYRQILGQKVEFLVSFYNNEISEKSEIFDDQFSVERPDGSNFTLKIRSTKLEDSAMYFCASSEAVEMLAKNIQYFGAGTRLSVL.